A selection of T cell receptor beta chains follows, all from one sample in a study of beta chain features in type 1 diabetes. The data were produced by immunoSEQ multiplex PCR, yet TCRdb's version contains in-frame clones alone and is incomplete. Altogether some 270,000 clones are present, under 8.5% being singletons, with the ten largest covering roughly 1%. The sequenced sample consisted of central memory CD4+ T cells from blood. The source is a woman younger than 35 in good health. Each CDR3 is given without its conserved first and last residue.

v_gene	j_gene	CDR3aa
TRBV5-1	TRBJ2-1	ASSLLAGVDEQF
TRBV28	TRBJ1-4	ASSLLSTREEEKLF
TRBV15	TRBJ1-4	ATSRGGTGEKLF
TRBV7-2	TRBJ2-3	ASSLARVFGTDTQY
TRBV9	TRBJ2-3	ASSPRRGAGDTQY
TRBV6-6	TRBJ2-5	ASSYYGVSSGETQY
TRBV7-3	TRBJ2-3	ASTPGGPRTDTQY
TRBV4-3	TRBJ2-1	ASSQASVGGNEQF
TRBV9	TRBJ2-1	ASSVRPGSENEQF
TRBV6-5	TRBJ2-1	ASRENNEQF
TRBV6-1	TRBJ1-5	ASRGTGNQPQH
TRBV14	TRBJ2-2	ASSLQGSVGELF
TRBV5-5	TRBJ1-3	ASNGWNSGNTIY
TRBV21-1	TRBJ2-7	ASSNLRENSYEQY
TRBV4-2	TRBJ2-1	ASSQAAALSSYNEQF
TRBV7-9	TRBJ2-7	ASSRKVGTGTEQY
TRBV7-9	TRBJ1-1	ASSQVGQRAF
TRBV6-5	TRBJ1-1	ASSNLDNMNTEAF
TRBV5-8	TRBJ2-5	ASSPSGTTSRETQY
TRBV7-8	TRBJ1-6	ASSSTLTPQGRRGSPLH
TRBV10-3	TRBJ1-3	AISRGDGNTIY
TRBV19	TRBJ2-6	ASSIPGTGANVLT